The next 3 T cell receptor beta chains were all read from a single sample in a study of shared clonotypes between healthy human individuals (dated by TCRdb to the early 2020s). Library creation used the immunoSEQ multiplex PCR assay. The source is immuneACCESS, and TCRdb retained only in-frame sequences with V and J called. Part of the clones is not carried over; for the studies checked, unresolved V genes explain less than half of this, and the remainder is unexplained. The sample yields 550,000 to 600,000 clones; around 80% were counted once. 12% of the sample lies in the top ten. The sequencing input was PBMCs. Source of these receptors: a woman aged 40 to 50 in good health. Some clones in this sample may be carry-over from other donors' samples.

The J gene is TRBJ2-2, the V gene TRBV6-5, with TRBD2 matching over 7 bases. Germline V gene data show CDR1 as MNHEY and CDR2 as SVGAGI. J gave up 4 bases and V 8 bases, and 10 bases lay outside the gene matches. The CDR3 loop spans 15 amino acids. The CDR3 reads CASHWGGEGTGELFF. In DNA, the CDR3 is TGTGCCAGCCATTGGGGGGGAGAGGGCACCGGGGAGCTGTTTTTT.

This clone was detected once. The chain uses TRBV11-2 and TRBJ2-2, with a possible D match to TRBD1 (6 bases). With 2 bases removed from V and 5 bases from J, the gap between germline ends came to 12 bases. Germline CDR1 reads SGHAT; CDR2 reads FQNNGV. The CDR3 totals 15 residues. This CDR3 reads CASSLSGEITGELFF. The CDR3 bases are TGTGCCAGCAGCTTATCAGGGGAGATTACCGGGGAGCTGTTTTTT.

The CDR3 region has the DNA TGTGCCAGCAGTGACTTTATATTCGGGACAGGGGACACTGAAGCTTTCTTT. Its translation is CASSDFIFGTGDTEAFF. V is TRBV2 and J is TRBJ1-1, with 10 nucleotides matching TRBD1. CDR1 SNHLY and CDR2 FYNNEI come from the germline V gene. Germline trimming cut 3 bases from V and 3 bases from J; bases unmatched to any gene: 10. This CDR3 region has 17 residues.